This TCR beta chain was obtained from a study of blood T cell repertoires in COVID-19. Background on the study: Acute and convalescent COVID-19 specimens originated in the United States, Italy and Spain.

Germline CDR1 reads MNHNS; CDR2 reads SASEGT. Trimming took off 2 bases at V and 7 bases at J, with 7 bases between the two ends. The CDR3 consists of 12 residues. The method was immunoSEQ multiplex PCR; TCRdb's version includes in-frame clones alone and lacks a portion of them. The repertoire has roughly 110,000 clones, approximately 80% of them found once; the top ten carry 14%. This TCR derives from a woman aged 60-70 years with acute or convalescent COVID-19. Sequenced: peripheral blood. This chain uses TRBV6-1 with TRBJ2-3; maybe TRBD2 (5 bases). CDR3 residues: CASSERRYTQYF. The CDR3 nucleotides read TGTGCCAGCAGTGAAAGGAGGTATACGCAGTATTTT.